The T cell receptor beta chain described here comes from a study of shared clonotypes between healthy human individuals. Germline-derived CDR1 and CDR2 are SQVTM and ANQGSEA. The CDR3 runs 16 residues. Trimming took 2 bases from V and 5 from J; bases not matched to a gene: 8. CD45RO-negative, CCR7-positively selected cells formed the naive CD8 fraction, excluding terminally differentiated effector memory CD45RA+ cells. All the donors were Caucasian adults who lived in Nashville, Tennessee. Genomic DNA (from each subset) was split evenly across several immunoSEQ plates. The table came from immunoSEQ multiplex PCR; TCRdb's copy has only in-frame clones and leaves some out. The sample records around 1.9 million clones, 93% being singletons.

The sample comprised naive CD8+ T cells from PBMCs. The V and J genes are TRBV29-1 and TRBJ2-2; 10 nucleotides align to TRBD2. This TCR came from a man between 18 and 35 years old in good health. Some clones in this sample may be carry-over from other donors' samples. This CDR3 is CSVESLAGVGTGELFF. The CDR3 nucleotides read TGCAGCGTTGAAAGTCTAGCGGGAGTTGGTACCGGGGAGCTGTTTTTT.